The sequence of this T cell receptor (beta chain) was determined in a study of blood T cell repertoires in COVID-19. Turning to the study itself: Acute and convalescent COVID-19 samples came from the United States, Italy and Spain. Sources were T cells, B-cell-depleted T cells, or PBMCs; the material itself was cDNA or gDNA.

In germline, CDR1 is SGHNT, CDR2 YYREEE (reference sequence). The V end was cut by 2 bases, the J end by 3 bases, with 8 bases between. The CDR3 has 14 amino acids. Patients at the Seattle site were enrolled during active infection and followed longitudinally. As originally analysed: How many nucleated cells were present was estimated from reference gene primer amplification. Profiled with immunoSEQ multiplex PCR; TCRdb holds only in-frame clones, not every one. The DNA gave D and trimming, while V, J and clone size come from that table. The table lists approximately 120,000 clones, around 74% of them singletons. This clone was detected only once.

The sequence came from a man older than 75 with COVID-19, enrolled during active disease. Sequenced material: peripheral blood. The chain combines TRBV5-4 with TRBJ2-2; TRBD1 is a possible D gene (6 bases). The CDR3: CASSLQGDTGELFF. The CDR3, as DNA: TGTGCCAGCAGCTTACAGGGTGACACCGGGGAGCTGTTTTTT.